These 32 T cell receptor beta chains originate from one sample sequenced in a study of shared clonotypes between healthy human individuals. Profiled with immunoSEQ multiplex PCR; TCRdb holds only in-frame clones, not every one. This table holds approximately 1.1 million clones, approximately 78% found once. The sequencing input was memory CD4+ T cells from PBMCs. Described subset: CD45RA-negative fraction. The receptors shown here come from a man in his late teens or twenties in good health. Some clones in this sample may be carry-over from other donors' samples.

The sample holds one count of this clone. This rearrangement joins TRBV19 to TRBJ2-5; the D call may be TRBD1 or TRBD2 (5 bases each). V lost 4 bases and J 2 bases, leaving 8 bases between the germline ends. Germline CDR1 is LNHDA and CDR2 is SQIVND (reference sequence). The CDR3 is 13 residues long. The CDR3, as DNA: TGTGCCAGTAGTAGAGGGGCGCAAGAGACCCAGTACTTC. Translated: CASSRGAQETQYF.

About this clone: A clone one base away is much larger, so this may be a read error. The CDR3 loop is CASSFRGYEQYF. The DNA of the CDR3 is TGTGCCAGCAGCTTTAGAGGCTACGAGCAGTACTTC. The chain uses TRBV5-4 and TRBJ2-7; D is unclear. Trimming shortened V by 2 bases and J by 3 bases, and 6 bases separated the two germline ends. The CDR3 spans 12 residues. Germline V gene data show CDR1 as SGHNT and CDR2 as YYREEE (reference sequence).

The rearrangement joins TRBV5-1 to TRBJ2-7; tentatively, D is TRBD1 (5 bases). V lost 0 bases and J lost 3, with 13 bases in between. Germline loops: CDR1 SGHRS, CDR2 YFSETQ. The CDR3 is 15 amino acids. In nucleotides, the CDR3 is TGCGCCAGCAGCTTGGCTTTGCCCGGACACTACGAGCAGTACTTC. Translating it yields CASSLALPGHYEQYF.

The table lists this clone with a few counts. CDR3 coding DNA: TGTGCCAGCAGGAGACTAGCGGGAGGGACCCTTTCAGCCTACGAGCAGTACTTC. Translated: CASRRLAGGTLSAYEQYF. The rearrangement joins TRBV2 to TRBJ2-7, with 14 bases identical to TRBD2. Germline CDR1 is SNHLY and CDR2 is FYNNEI. V shed 6 bases and J 2 bases; nucleotides not matched to a gene: 12. The CDR3 consists of 18 residues. Using reference TRBV2 and TRBJ2-7 for the parts outside the CDR3, the full variable domain is EPEVTQTPSHQVTQMGQEVILRCVPISNHLYFYWYRQILGQKVEFLVSFYNNEISEKSEIFDDQFSVERPDGSNFTLKIRSTKLEDSAMYFCASRRLAGGTLSAYEQYFGPGTRLTVT.

This clone was recorded once. The rearrangement joins TRBV5-1 to TRBJ2-3; no reliable D call. This CDR3 comprises 16 residues. The germline gives CDR1 SGHRS, CDR2 YFSETQ. Trimming removed 0 bases from V and 0 bases from J, with 11 bases in between. For the CDR3, the DNA is TGCGCCAGCAGCTTGGGTGGGGTCGGTAGCACAGATACGCAGTATTTT. It codes for CASSLGGVGSTDTQYF.

The chain recombines TRBV18 with TRBJ1-3; D uncertain. The CDR3 is 14 residues long. Trimming took 6 bases from V and 1 from J, leaving 10 bases between them. Germline V gene sequence: CDR1 KGHSH, CDR2 LQKENI. The CDR3: CASSVGTSGNTIYF. The CDR3 bases are TGTGCCAGCTCGGTCGGCACGTCTGGAAACACCATATATTTT.

The chain links TRBV5-6 to TRBJ1-2; D is uncertain. CDR3 length: 14 residues. V was clipped by 3 bases and J by 8 bases, with 17 bases between them. CDR1 is SGHDT, CDR2 YYEEEE, per germline. CDR3 nucleotides: TGTGCCAGCAGCTACCCGGGTGTCCGAGGGGGCTACACCTTC. This gives the protein CASSYPGVRGGYTF. The entire variable domain, with the rest obtained from reference TRBV5-6 and TRBJ1-2, is as follows: DAGVTQSPTHLIKTRGQQVTLRCSPKSGHDTVSWYQQALGQGPQFIFQYYEEEERQRGNFPDRFSGHQFPNYSSELNVNALLLGDSALYLCASSYPGVRGGYTFGSGTRLTVV.

V is TRBV6-1 and J is TRBJ1-2; D is unclear. V was clipped by 2 bases and J by 6 bases, with 10 bases between them. The germline CDR1 and CDR2 sequences are MNHNS and SASEGT. The CDR3 is 13 residues long. The CDR3 DNA reads as TGTGCCAGCAGTGAAATACTAGGGAATGGCTACACCTTC. Translated, it gives CASSEILGNGYTF.

V is TRBV29-1 and J is TRBJ1-5; 9 nucleotides align to TRBD1. The CDR3 spans 17 residues. Germline V CDR1 and CDR2: SQVTM, ANQGSEA. The CDR3 here is CRDAPGQGFDSNQPQHF. DNA for the CDR3: TGCAGGGATGCTCCGGGACAGGGTTTCGATAGCAATCAGCCCCAGCATTTT.

The CDR3 sequence is CASSLTRGAQETQYF. The CDR3 nucleotides are TGTGCCAGCAGCTTAACGAGGGGGGCTCAAGAGACCCAGTACTTC. The chain employs TRBV7-3 and TRBJ2-5; D tentatively reads TRBD1 or TRBD2 (6 bases each). This CDR3 region has 15 residues. Deletions cut 0 bases from V and 2 bases from J, with 10 bases between. CDR1 and CDR2 (germline): SGHTA, FQGTGA.

This clone showed up many times. The V call is TRBV5-4, the J call TRBJ2-5; 9 bases map to TRBD1. The germline CDR1 and CDR2 sequences are SGHNT and YYREEE (reference sequence). The CDR3 loop spans 14 amino acids. Trimming cost V 2 bases and J 5 bases; bases outside gene matches: 4. The CDR3 sequence is CASSFTGGSETQYF. The CDR3 DNA sequence: TGTGCCAGCAGCTTCACAGGGGGCAGTGAGACCCAGTACTTC.

The J gene is TRBJ2-5, the V gene TRBV18, with D uncertain. The CDR3 contains 13 residues. The germline V gene encodes CDR1 KGHSH and CDR2 LQKENI. V lost 2 bases, J lost 5 bases, and 9 bases lay in between. The CDR3 here is CASSPGRRETQYF. CDR3 nucleotide sequence: TGTGCCAGCTCACCAGGCAGGCGGGAGACCCAGTACTTC.

The chain couples TRBV12-5 to TRBJ2-3, with D possibly TRBD2 on 6 matching bases. Trimming left V 1 base short and J 13 bases short, with 15 bases between. The CDR3 spans 13 residues. Germline CDR1 is LGHNT and CDR2 is FRNRAP. CDR3 DNA: TGTGCTAGTGGTTTGGGCAAGGGACTGCAGGAGTATTTT. This encodes CASGLGKGLQEYF.

A note on this clone: Other DNA sequences in the same sample also yield this CDR3. The V gene is TRBV11-2, the J gene TRBJ2-7; D possibly corresponds to TRBD1 (6 bases). CDR1 is SGHAT, CDR2 FQNNGV, per germline. The CDR3 contains 13 residues. V dropped 5 bases and J dropped 3 bases, with 11 bases sitting between them. The CDR3 region has the DNA TGTGCCAGCAGCCCAGGACAGCGCTACGAGCAGTACTTC. This encodes CASSPGQRYEQYF.

The gene calls are TRBV2 and TRBJ2-7, with TRBD1 identical over 7 bases. V lost 6 bases to trimming and J lost 2 bases; unmatched junction nucleotides: 4. Germline assignment: CDR1 SNHLY and CDR2 FYNNEI. CDR3 length: 13 residues. The CDR3 reads CASSPTGTYEQYF. The CDR3, as DNA: TGTGCCAGCAGCCCGACAGGGACCTACGAGCAGTACTTC.

The chain joins TRBV5-1 to TRBJ2-1; 8 positions match TRBD1. Germline values: CDR1 SGHRS, CDR2 YFSETQ. V shed 7 bases, J shed 5 bases, and the junction held 5 bases outside the gene matches. The CDR3 has 13 residues. CDR3 residues: CASGQGLDNEQFF. The CDR3 nucleotides are TGCGCCAGCGGACAGGGTCTGGACAATGAGCAGTTCTTC.

The chain joins TRBV5-6 to TRBJ2-3; TRBD2 agrees at 10 bases. CDR1 and CDR2 (germline): SGHDT, YYEEEE. V shed 4 bases, J shed 8 bases, and the junction held 7 bases outside the gene matches. The CDR3 runs to 14 residues. The CDR3 nucleotides are TGTGCCAGCAGCCTAGCGGGAGTACGAGTTACGCAGTATTTT. It codes for CASSLAGVRVTQYF.

This clone was seen more than once but under ten times. The V and J genes are TRBV30 and TRBJ1-1; D remains unclear. CDR1 GTSNPN and CDR2 SVGIG come from the germline V gene (reference sequence). The CDR3 is made up of 12 amino acids. V lost 0 bases, J lost 6 bases, and 8 bases lay in between. CDR3 DNA sequence: TGTGCCTGGAGTGTAGAAAGGGCTGAAGCTTTCTTT. It is translated as CAWSVERAEAFF.

The chain recombines TRBV5-4 with TRBJ1-3; the D gene is possibly TRBD1 (5 bases). V was clipped by 4 bases and J by 2 bases, with 13 bases between them. Germline CDR1 and CDR2: SGHNT and YYREEE (reference sequence). The CDR3 sequence is 15 residues long. The CDR3 sequence is CASSGQGSPGNTIYF. Written as DNA, the CDR3 is TGTGCCAGCAGCGGTCAGGGCAGCCCTGGAAACACCATATATTTT.

The sample holds one count of this clone. The J gene is TRBJ2-2, the V gene TRBV6-6; D possibly corresponds to TRBD1 (5 bases). CDR3 length: 16 residues. Germline CDR1 MNHNY, CDR2 SVGAGI (reference sequence). The V gene lost 4 bases and the J gene lost 3 bases, with 15 bases spanning the gap. CDR3 loop: CASSSGPRRDTGELFF. The CDR3 DNA sequence: TGTGCCAGCAGTTCAGGGCCCCGCCGGGACACCGGGGAGCTGTTTTTT.

In DNA, the CDR3 is TGTGCCATCAGAGCAGGGGCGAATCAGCCCCAGCATTTT. Its translation is CAIRAGANQPQHF. V gene TRBV10-3 combines with J gene TRBJ1-5; D possibly corresponds to TRBD1 (6 bases). The CDR3 spans 13 residues. Trimming removed 6 bases at V and 4 bases at J, with 10 bases between. Germline loops: CDR1 ENHRY, CDR2 SYGVKD.

This clone has a handful of counts. This sequence joins TRBV7-9 and TRBJ1-2, with TRBD1 identical over 8 bases. V shed 5 bases, J shed 2 bases, and the junction held 1 base outside the gene matches. CDR1 is SEHNR and CDR2 is FQNEAQ in the germline V gene (reference sequence). The CDR3 loop spans 13 amino acids. CDR3 residues: CASSRTGNYGYTF. The CDR3 nucleotides read TGTGCCAGCAGCCGGACAGGGAACTATGGCTACACCTTC.

This chain links TRBV7-9 with TRBJ1-1; 11 bases match TRBD1. The CDR3 is 15 residues long. Germline lookup yields CDR1 SEHNR and CDR2 FQNEAQ (reference sequence). V lost 4 bases to trimming and J lost 4 bases; unmatched junction nucleotides: 5. In DNA, the CDR3 is TGTGCCAGCAGCTCTTGGACAGGGGGCGGCACTGAAGCTTTCTTT. Amino acid sequence: CASSSWTGGGTEAFF. Drawing the rest from reference TRBV7-9 and TRBJ1-1, the complete variable domain is DTGVSQNPRHKITKRGQNVTFRCDPISEHNRLYWYRQTLGQGPEFLTYFQNEAQLEKSRLLSDRFSAERPKGSFSTLEIQRTEQGDSAMYLCASSSWTGGGTEAFFGQGTRLTVV.

The V call is TRBV18, the J call TRBJ2-7; D gene ambiguous. Germline loops: CDR1 KGHSH, CDR2 LQKENI. V lost 0 bases and J lost 3, with 9 bases in between. The CDR3 has 14 residues. The CDR3 coding sequence is TGTGCCAGCTCACCACCTTCCGTTTACTACGAGCAGTACTTC. Encoded protein: CASSPPSVYYEQYF.

This chain joins TRBV28 and TRBJ2-1, with 8 bases lining up with TRBD1. This CDR3 has 15 amino acids. The germline V gene encodes CDR1 MDHEN and CDR2 SYDVKM. Trimming removed 6 bases from V and 3 bases from J; junction bases left unmatched: 7. CDR3 in DNA: TGTGCCAGCAGCGACCGGGACAGGAGCTACAATGAGCAGTTCTTC. Translating gives CASSDRDRSYNEQFF.

The J gene is TRBJ2-1, the V gene TRBV5-1; D ambiguous. CDR1 SGHRS and CDR2 YFSETQ come from the germline V gene. This CDR3 has 13 amino acids. Trimming left V 7 bases short and J 9 bases short, with 17 bases between. The CDR3 sequence: CASRSGDDLEQFF. DNA for the CDR3: TGCGCCAGCCGATCGGGCGACGACCTTGAGCAGTTCTTC.

This chain uses TRBV5-1 with TRBJ2-3; D is perhaps TRBD2 (5 bases). The CDR3 extends over 14 amino acids. Germline CDR1 and CDR2: SGHRS and YFSETQ. V was shortened by 0 bases and J by 7 bases, with 12 bases between the two germline ends. The CDR3 region is CASSLAEVEHTQYF. The DNA of the CDR3 is TGCGCCAGCAGCTTGGCGGAGGTTGAGCATACGCAGTATTTT.

This clone was detected once. The CDR3 spells CASSRGSGSSNTGELFF. CDR3 nucleotide sequence: TGTGCCAGCAGCCGGGGTAGCGGGAGTAGTAACACCGGGGAGCTGTTTTTT. The J gene is TRBJ2-2, the V gene TRBV7-9; 9 bases fit TRBD2. V was pared by 5 bases and J by 2 bases, with 9 bases of the junction left unmatched. This CDR3 spans 17 amino acids. Germline V gives CDR1 SEHNR, CDR2 FQNEAQ (reference sequence).

This chain uses TRBV5-1 with TRBJ2-5; 9 nucleotides match TRBD2. The J call may be incorrect, as the DNA end agrees better with TRBJ2-7. CDR3 length: 14 residues. The germline V gene encodes CDR1 SGHRS and CDR2 YFSETQ. The DNA for the CDR3 is TGCGCCAGCAGCTTGGTTAGCGGGAGCTACGAGCAGTACTTC. This translates into CASSLVSGSYEQYF.

CDR3 DNA sequence: TGTGCCACCAGCAGAGATACGGCGGATAATGAAAAACTGTTTTTT. Its protein is CATSRDTADNEKLFF. V is TRBV15 and J is TRBJ1-4; D is uncertain. V gave up 0 bases and J gave up 4 bases, with 9 bases separating them. There are 15 residues in the CDR3. In germline, CDR1 is LNHNV, CDR2 YYDKDF (reference sequence). The full variable domain, with the rest looked up from reference TRBV15 and TRBJ1-4, is DAMVIQNPRYQVTQFGKPVTLSCSQTLNHNVMYWYQQKSSQAPKLLFHYYDKDFNNEADTPDNFQSRRPNTSFCFLDIRSPGLGDTAMYLCATSRDTADNEKLFFGSGTQLSVL.

V is TRBV5-1 and J is TRBJ1-2, with D possibly TRBD1 on 6 matching bases. The CDR3 covers 14 residues. Looked up from germline, CDR1 is SGHRS and CDR2 is YFSETQ. Deletions cut 1 base from V and 14 bases from J, with 21 bases between. This chain's CDR3 is CASSLSKDSSRRTF. For the CDR3, the DNA is TGCGCCAGCAGCTTGTCAAAGGACAGCTCCCGAAGAACCTTC.

The chain couples TRBV2 to TRBJ1-5, with 7 bases identical to TRBD1. Trimming cost V 7 bases and J 6 bases; bases outside gene matches: 9. CDR3 size: 14 residues. Germline CDR1 and CDR2: SNHLY and FYNNEI. For the CDR3, the DNA is TGTGCCAGCACGCGACAGGGTTTCGGTCAGCCCCAGCATTTT. Translated, it gives CASTRQGFGQPQHF.